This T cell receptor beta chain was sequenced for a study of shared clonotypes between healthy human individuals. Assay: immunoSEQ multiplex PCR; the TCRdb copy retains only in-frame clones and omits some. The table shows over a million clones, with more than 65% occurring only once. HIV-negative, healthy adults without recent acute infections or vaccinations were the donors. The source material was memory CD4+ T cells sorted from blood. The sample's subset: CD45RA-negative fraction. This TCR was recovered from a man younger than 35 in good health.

CDR3 in amino acids: CASSIPASTGELFF. The DNA of the CDR3 is TGTGCCAGTAGTATCCCCGCCTCCACCGGGGAGCTGTTTTTT. The chain has TRBV19 and TRBJ2-2; D uncertain. Germline V lookup: CDR1 LNHDA, CDR2 SQIVND (reference sequence). The CDR3 runs 14 residues. V shed 3 bases and J shed 4 bases, with 9 bases lying between them.